These 8 T cell receptor beta chains share one sample of origin, sequenced in a study of post-analysis software for immune sequencing data. Researchers reported that TCR beta cDNA libraries carried unique molecular identifiers. TCRdb re-called the PCR reads with MiXCR, one entry per CDR3 protein. In the table there are hundreds of thousands of distinct CDR3 sequences, around 53% of which are singletons. No antigen is known for these receptors. Study findings and constraints: Elevated frequency relative to controls characterized four or five TRBV segments in patients, TRBV5-6, TRBV5-1 and TRBV20-1 among them.

Sequenced sample: blood. The receptors here all came from a girl aged 10-17 years with multiple sclerosis.

This clonotype was seen a few times. The rearrangement joins TRBV4-1 to TRBJ2-4; 7 bases align to TRBD2. The DNA matches TRBJ2-5 better at its end, which makes the J call doubtful. From germline, CDR1 is MGHRA and CDR2 YSYEKL. This CDR3 region has 14 residues. In DNA, the CDR3 is TGCGCCAGCAGCCAAGAACCGCCGGGGGGGACCCAGTACTTC. This translates into CASSQEPPGGTQYF.

This clonotype was observed a few times. This sequence joins TRBV5-1 and TRBJ2-7; 12 bases align to TRBD2. The germline CDR1 and CDR2 sequences are SGHRS and YFSETQ. The ends lost 4 bases at V and 2 bases at J; junction bases unmatched: 13. The CDR3 is 18 residues long. The CDR3 coding sequence is TGCGCCAGCAGCGAGTTCCTGCCGACTAGCGGGAGTACCTACGAGCAGTACTTC. Its protein is CASSEFLPTSGSTYEQYF.

CDR3 in DNA: TGTGCCAGCAGCCAAAGGACTAGCGGGAGAAGGGCAGATACGCAGTATTTT. Translation: CASSQRTSGRRADTQYF. The chain has TRBV3-1 and TRBJ2-3; 13 positions agree with TRBD2. Looked up from germline, CDR1 is LGHDT and CDR2 is YNNKEL (reference sequence). The CDR3 has 17 residues. V dropped 2 bases and J dropped 4; count of bases not matched to a gene: 6.

This clonotype was counted at least ten times. In DNA form, the CDR3 reads TGCGCCAGCAGCCCGGGATGGTCGTCAGATACGCAGTATTTT. This gives the protein CASSPGWSSDTQYF. This chain links TRBV5-1 with TRBJ2-3; maybe TRBD2 (5 bases). Trimming removed 4 bases at V and 4 bases at J, with 13 bases between. This CDR3 comprises 14 residues. CDR1 is SGHRS, CDR2 YFSETQ, per germline. Combining the CDR3 with reference TRBV5-1 and TRBJ2-3 gives the whole variable domain KAGVTQTPRYLIKTRGQQVTLSCSPISGHRSVSWYQQTPGQGLQFLFEYFSETQRNKGNFPGRFSGRQFSNSRSEMNVSTLELGDSALYLCASSPGWSSDTQYFGPGTRLTVL.

V is TRBV5-1 and J is TRBJ2-1, with 7 bases aligning to TRBD1. CDR3 length: 19 residues. Germline loops: CDR1 SGHRS, CDR2 YFSETQ. V shed 3 bases, J shed 2 bases, and the junction held 17 bases outside the gene matches. In DNA form, the CDR3 reads TGCGCCAGCAGCTGGGAAAGGGACAGTCCTCGGGGCGCCTACAATGAGCAGTTCTTC. Residues: CASSWERDSPRGAYNEQFF.

Here the CDR3 DNA reads TGTGCCAGCAGACCGCAGGTCTTGCGCACTGAAGCTTTCTTT. This sequence encodes CASRPQVLRTEAFF. J is TRBJ1-1 and V is TRBV2; no clear D gene. Germline loops: CDR1 SNHLY, CDR2 FYNNEI. V lost 6 bases to trimming and J lost 4 bases, with 15 bases between them. The CDR3 has 14 residues.

This clonotype has a single count. The chain is built from TRBV4-1 and TRBJ2-7; 7 bases match TRBD1. V dropped 4 bases and J dropped 3; count of bases not matched to a gene: 12. This CDR3 has 16 amino acids. CDR1 is MGHRA and CDR2 is YSYEKL in the germline V gene. DNA for the CDR3: TGCGCCAGCAGCCTGTTATCAAGCGACAGGGTCTACGAGCAGTACTTC. This gives the protein CASSLLSSDRVYEQYF.

This sequence joins TRBV24-1 and TRBJ2-1; D may be TRBD1 or TRBD2 (6 bases each). The CDR3 contains 14 residues. Germline V gene lookup returns CDR1 KGHDR and CDR2 SFDVKD. Trimming pared 3 bases from V and 6 bases from J, leaving 11 bases between. The DNA for the CDR3 is TGTGCCACCAGTGATCCCGGAGGGGGCAATGAGCAGTTCTTC. Translated: CATSDPGGGNEQFF.